This passage covers 20 T cell receptor beta chains from one sample sequenced in a study of ipilimumab plus nivolumab after autologous stem cell transplantation. The repertoire was sequenced with immunoSEQ multiplex PCR; TCRdb's copy has only in-frame clones and lacks some. The sample contains about 16,000 clones, over 70% of which appear only once. The source material was PBMCs, sampled in a trial of ipilimumab plus nivolumab as post-transplant consolidation. These TCRs come from a male donor with diffuse large B-cell lymphoma.

The chain combines TRBV19 with TRBJ2-3; no firm D call. Germline CDR1 LNHDA, CDR2 SQIVND (reference sequence). The CDR3 spans 13 residues. V lost 5 bases, J lost 5 bases, and 11 bases lay in between. The CDR3 sequence is CASSGQKGDTQYF. The DNA for the CDR3 is TGTGCCAGTAGTGGTCAGAAGGGAGATACGCAGTATTTT.

The chain combines TRBV30 with TRBJ2-6; the match to TRBD1 covers 8 bases. V was clipped by 1 base and J by 4 bases; unmatched bases: 9. The CDR3 is made up of 17 amino acids. The germline V gene has CDR1 GTSNPN and CDR2 SVGIG (reference sequence). The chain's CDR3 is CAWSGPQGARGANVLTF. CDR3 nucleotide sequence: TGTGCCTGGAGTGGACCCCAGGGGGCGCGCGGGGCCAACGTCCTGACTTTC.

The chain has TRBV11-2 and TRBJ1-1; TRBD1 is a possible D gene (5 bases). This CDR3 comprises 14 residues. CDR1 and CDR2 (germline): SGHAT, FQNNGV. V was shortened by 1 base and J by 5 bases, with 11 bases between the two germline ends. CDR3 coding DNA: TGTGCCAGCAGCTTAGTTCGGGGGATGACTGAAGCTTTCTTT. Translating gives CASSLVRGMTEAFF.

Details on this clone: Given a much more abundant clone one base away, this may be a read error. This chain uses TRBV7-3 with TRBJ2-2; D remains unclear. The V gene lost 4 bases and the J gene lost 2 bases, with 5 bases spanning the gap. CDR1 and CDR2 (germline): SGHTA, FQGTGA. The CDR3 consists of 13 residues. The CDR3 coding sequence is TGTGCCAGCAGCTCACCTAACACCGGGGAGCTGTTTTTT. Amino acids: CASSSPNTGELFF.

The rearrangement links TRBV4-2 to TRBJ2-2; 14 positions match TRBD2. V lost 0 bases, J lost 5 bases, and 2 bases stayed unmatched. CDR1 is LGHNA and CDR2 is YNFKEQ in the germline V gene. The CDR3 covers 17 residues. CDR3 DNA sequence: TGTGCCAGCAGCCAAGATTGGACTAGCGGGGGGACCGGGGAGCTGTTTTTT. Encoded protein: CASSQDWTSGGTGELFF.

CDR3 bases: TGCGCCAGCAGCCAAGATTGGCATAGCAATCAGCCCCAGCATTTT. The encoded protein is CASSQDWHSNQPQHF. The chain recombines TRBV4-3 with TRBJ1-5; D gene ambiguous. The germline gives CDR1 LGHNA, CDR2 YSLEER. CDR3 size: 15 residues. The germline V and J ends were trimmed by 0 bases and 0 bases, with 6 bases remaining between them.

V gene TRBV19 combines with J gene TRBJ2-1; TRBD2 matches 10 bases. CDR1 and CDR2 from the germline V gene are LNHDA and SQIVND (reference sequence). The CDR3 covers 16 residues. V dropped 7 bases and J dropped 5; count of bases not matched to a gene: 11. CDR3 in amino acids: CASTKTSGAHDNEQFF. The CDR3 DNA reads as TGTGCCAGTACAAAAACTAGCGGGGCGCATGACAATGAGCAGTTCTTC.

The chain employs TRBV10-3 and TRBJ2-3, with TRBD1 identical over 7 bases. V gave up 0 bases and J gave up 4 bases; unmatched junction bases: 1. The germline gives CDR1 ENHRY, CDR2 SYGVKD. This CDR3 has 14 amino acids. CDR3 sequence: CAISESQGADTQYF. The DNA of the CDR3 is TGTGCCATCAGTGAGTCCCAGGGGGCAGATACGCAGTATTTT.

This chain uses TRBV7-6 with TRBJ1-4, with a weak D call TRBD1 (6 bases). Germline V gives CDR1 SGHVS, CDR2 FNYEAQ. This CDR3 region has 15 residues. V was trimmed by 1 base and J by 4 bases, leaving 10 bases between them. In DNA form, the CDR3 reads TGTGCCAGCAGCTTAGTCGACAGGAATAATGAAAAACTGTTTTTT. Translation: CASSLVDRNNEKLFF.

The chain is built from TRBV6-6 and TRBJ2-5; D is perhaps TRBD1 (7 bases). The CDR3 extends over 14 amino acids. Trimming cost V 2 bases and J 3 bases, with 10 bases left between them. The germline gives CDR1 MNHNY, CDR2 SVGAGI (reference sequence). CDR3 loop: CASSYGGTEETQYF. The CDR3 DNA follows: TGTGCCAGCAGTTACGGGGGGACAGAAGAGACCCAGTACTTC.

CDR3 nucleotides: TGTGCCAGCAGCACCGGACAGGTTAATTCACCCCTCCACTTT. It translates to CASSTGQVNSPLHF. The chain is built from TRBV5-5 and TRBJ1-6, with 7 bases aligning to TRBD1. The CDR3 is 14 residues long. With 4 bases clipped from V and 6 bases from J, the junction kept 4 bases outside the gene matches. Germline CDR1 SGHKS, CDR2 YYEKEE (reference sequence).

The V call is TRBV5-1, the J call TRBJ2-2, with TRBD1 matching 10 bases. V shed 2 bases and J 5 bases; nucleotides not matched to a gene: 3. Germline V gene lookup returns CDR1 SGHRS and CDR2 YFSETQ. The CDR3 sequence is 15 residues long. CDR3 DNA sequence: TGCGCCAGCAGCTTCCGGGACAGGGGAACCGGGGAGCTGTTTTTT. Protein product: CASSFRDRGTGELFF.

The CDR3 DNA follows: TGTGCCAGCAGCTTGACAGTGAACACTGAAGCTTTCTTT. It yields the protein CASSLTVNTEAFF. The rearrangement uses TRBV28 and TRBJ1-1; tentative D call: TRBD1 (5 bases). Germline lookup yields CDR1 MDHEN and CDR2 SYDVKM. With 6 bases removed from V and 0 bases from J, the gap between germline ends came to 8 bases. The CDR3 has 13 amino acids.

The sample holds one count of this clone. The chain is built from TRBV27 and TRBJ1-6, with D possibly matching TRBD1 (5 bases). Germline CDR1 and CDR2: MNHEY and SMNVEV (reference sequence). Deletions cut 5 bases from V and 4 bases from J, with 12 bases between. CDR3 length: 15 residues. This CDR3 reads CASSLYGGYNSPLHF. CDR3 bases: TGTGCCAGCAGTCTATATGGGGGGTATAATTCACCCCTCCACTTT.

The rearrangement joins TRBV19 to TRBJ2-7; a weak D match, TRBD2 (5 bases). The V and J ends lost 3 bases and 5 bases respectively, with 11 bases between them. Germline CDR1 is LNHDA and CDR2 is SQIVND (reference sequence). This CDR3 has 13 residues. CDR3 bases: TGTGCCAGTAGTATGGGGTACGGGGACGAGCAGTACTTC. The encoded protein is CASSMGYGDEQYF.

This clone was detected only a few times. The J gene is TRBJ1-6, the V gene TRBV6-5, with D uncertain. Germline V gene data show CDR1 as MNHEY and CDR2 as SVGAGI. CDR3 size: 14 residues. Between the trimmed V and J ends, which lost 2 bases and 10 bases, there was a span of 12 bases. CDR3 sequence (DNA): TGTGCCAGCAGTTACGATGGGTCGGGGTCACCCCTCCACTTT. This encodes CASSYDGSGSPLHF.

The V call is TRBV7-3, the J call TRBJ2-5; D gene uncertain. Germline V CDR1 and CDR2: SGHTA, FQGTGA. V lost 6 bases and J lost 5, with 4 bases in between. CDR3 length: 10 residues. The chain's CDR3 is CASRGETQYF. The CDR3 bases are TGTGCCAGCAGGGGGGAGACCCAGTACTTC.

The chain recombines TRBV5-4 with TRBJ1-6; D is undetermined. Trimming pared 2 bases from V and 5 bases from J, leaving 2 bases between. Germline-derived CDR1 and CDR2 are SGHNT and YYREEE (reference sequence). There are 12 residues in the CDR3. CDR3 region: CASSLDNSPLHF. In nucleotides, the CDR3 is TGTGCCAGCAGCTTAGATAATTCACCCCTCCACTTT.

This chain links TRBV5-1 with TRBJ2-7; 8 bases are a match to TRBD1. Losses at the gene ends were 3 bases for V and 9 bases for J; bases not matched to a gene: 5. This CDR3 is built from 12 residues. CDR1 SGHRS and CDR2 YFSETQ come from the germline V gene. As DNA, the CDR3 is TGCGCCAGCAGCTCAGGACAGGGACGGCAGTACTTC. Protein product: CASSSGQGRQYF.

This chain uses TRBV27 with TRBJ2-7; either TRBD1 or TRBD2 may fit D (5 bases each). Trimming removed 0 bases at V and 4 bases at J, with 16 bases between. In germline, CDR1 is MNHEY, CDR2 SMNVEV (reference sequence). CDR3 length equals 16 residues. Written as DNA, the CDR3 is TGTGCCAGCAGTTTATCGGTCGGGGCCAGACATTACGAGCAGTACTTC. This gives the protein CASSLSVGARHYEQYF.